The rows below give T cell receptor beta chains drawn from one sample of a study of PD-1 blockade in classical Hodgkin lymphoma. Profiled with immunoSEQ multiplex PCR; TCRdb holds only in-frame clones, not every one. The sample has about 94,000 clones, about 91% seen once. The specimen was peripheral blood mononuclear cells (PBMCs), collected before the second cycle of nivolumab. These receptors were obtained from a human donor with classical Hodgkin lymphoma. CDR3s include the opening cysteine and the closing phenylalanine or tryptophan. The order of the fields is D gene, V gene, J gene, CDR3 DNA, CDR3 protein. D genes are given only for firm matches.

TRBD1	TRBV4-1	TRBJ1-5	TGCGCCAGCAGCCTCGACAGGGGGAATCAGCCCCAGCATTTT	CASSLDRGNQPQHF
-	TRBV29-1	TRBJ1-1	TGCAGCGTTGTGGTTGGTGGGAACACTGAAGCTTTCTTT	CSVVVGGNTEAFF
-	TRBV5-6	TRBJ2-2	TGTGCCAGCAGTCACGACCCGCTGTTCACCGGGGAGCTGTTTTTT	CASSHDPLFTGELFF
-	TRBV7-2	TRBJ2-5	TGTGCCAGCAGCTGGACAGATGGAGAGACCCAGTACTTC	CASSWTDGETQYF
TRBD2	TRBV5-4	TRBJ2-7	TGTGCCAGCAGCGAGGGGACTAGCGGGTTCTACGAGCAGTACTTC	CASSEGTSGFYEQYF
TRBD2	TRBV5-6	TRBJ2-1	TGTGCCAGCAGCTCACTAGCGGGAGGCGGGAATGAGCAGTTCTTC	CASSSLAGGGNEQFF
-	TRBV6-1	TRBJ2-5	TGTGCCAGCAGGGCAGGGGTCCAAGAGACCCAGTACTTC	CASRAGVQETQYF
TRBD2	TRBV6-6	TRBJ2-1	TGTGCCAGCAGGTCTAGCGGGGGCGGGAATGAGCAGTTCTTC	CASRSSGGGNEQFF
-	TRBV27	TRBJ1-1	TGTGCCAGCAGCCCCCTTTCCTCTGCCACTGAAGCTTTCTTT	CASSPLSSATEAFF
-	TRBV7-9	TRBJ2-1	TGTGCCAGCAGCTTAGCCTGGGAGACCTACAATGAGCAGTTCTTC	CASSLAWETYNEQFF